Shown below are 5 T cell receptor beta chains from a single sample sequenced in a study of tumor and adjacent non-tumor tissue in lung cancer. The template was RNA from unsorted bulk tissue. TCRbeta libraries were built with three rounds of nested PCR, modified from ARM-PCR. Each CDR3 protein is one row after TCRdb ran MiXCR on the multiplex PCR reads. The sample contains more than 95,000 distinct CDR3 sequences, about 66% of which appear only once. The specimen was lung tumor tissue. All receptors come from a man younger than 40 with non-small cell lung cancer.

The chain employs TRBV5-6 and TRBJ2-1, with 13 nucleotides matching TRBD2. The V gene end was trimmed by 2 bases and the J gene end by 0 bases; junction bases not matched to a gene: 2. The CDR3 contains 17 residues. CDR1 is SGHDT and CDR2 is YYEEEE in the germline V gene. The CDR3: CASSFTSGGASYNEQFF. CDR3 DNA: TGTGCCAGCAGCTTTACTAGCGGGGGGGCCTCCTACAATGAGCAGTTCTTC.

This clonotype was detected once. V gene TRBV4-2 combines with J gene TRBJ2-2, with 7 bases that match TRBD1. J lost 7 bases, V lost 3 bases, and 5 bases had no gene match. This CDR3 region has 14 residues. Germline V gene data show CDR1 as LGHNA and CDR2 as YNFKEQ. CDR3 amino acids: CASSHYPGGGELFF. In DNA, the CDR3 is TGTGCCAGCAGCCACTACCCAGGGGGCGGGGAGCTGTTTTTT.

V usage is TRBV6-5 and J usage is TRBJ1-6, with D tentatively TRBD1 (6 bases). From germline, CDR1 is MNHEY and CDR2 SVGAGI. Between the trimmed V and J ends, which lost 2 bases and 8 bases, there was a span of 19 bases. This CDR3 comprises 17 residues. CDR3 sequence: CASSYRIPGQGDSPLHF. CDR3 bases: TGTGCCAGCAGTTACCGAATTCCGGGACAAGGGGATTCACCCCTCCACTTT.

As for this clonotype: A single base separates this from a much larger clone, so it may be a read error. The chain couples TRBV20-1 to TRBJ2-1; possibly TRBD1 or TRBD2 for D (5 bases each). Germline V gives CDR1 DFQATT, CDR2 SNEGSKA (reference sequence). This CDR3 comprises 15 residues. Trimming shortened V by 5 bases and J by 8 bases, and 22 bases separated the two germline ends. CDR3 DNA: TGCAGTGCTGCCTCCGGGACCAAGGCCCTCGATGAGCAGTTCTTC. Protein sequence: CSAASGTKALDEQFF.

This clonotype was found once. The conserved phenylalanine or tryptophan is not found at the CDR3 terminus, so this likely reflects a read error. This chain connects TRBV20-1 to TRBJ2-5; the match to TRBD2 covers 7 bases. The CDR3 consists of 12 residues. Germline-derived CDR1 and CDR2 are DFQATT and SNEGSKA (reference sequence). V lost 1 base to trimming and J lost 10 bases; unmatched junction nucleotides: 6. The CDR3 bases are TGCAGTGCTAGAGTCGGGGGGAAGATCCAGTACTTG. This sequence encodes CSARVGGKIQYL.